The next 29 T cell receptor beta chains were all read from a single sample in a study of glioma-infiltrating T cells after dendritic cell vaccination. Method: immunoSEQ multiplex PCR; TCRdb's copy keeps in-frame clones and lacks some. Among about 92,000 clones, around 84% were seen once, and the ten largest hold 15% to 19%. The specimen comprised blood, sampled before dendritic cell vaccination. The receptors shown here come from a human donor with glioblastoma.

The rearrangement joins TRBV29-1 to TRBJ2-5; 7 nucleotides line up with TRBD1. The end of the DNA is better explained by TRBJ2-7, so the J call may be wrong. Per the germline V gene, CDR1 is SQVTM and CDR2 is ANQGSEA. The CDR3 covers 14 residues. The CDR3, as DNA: TGCAGCGTTGAGACAGGGCTACAGGGCTACGAGCAGTACTTC. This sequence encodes CSVETGLQGYEQYF.

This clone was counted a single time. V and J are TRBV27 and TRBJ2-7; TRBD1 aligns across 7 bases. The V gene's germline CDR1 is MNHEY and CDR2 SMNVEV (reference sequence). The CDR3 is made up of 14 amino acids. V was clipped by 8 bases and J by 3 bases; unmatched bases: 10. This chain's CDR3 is CASGTGTAVYEQYF. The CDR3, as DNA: TGTGCCAGCGGAACCGGGACAGCTGTCTACGAGCAGTACTTC.

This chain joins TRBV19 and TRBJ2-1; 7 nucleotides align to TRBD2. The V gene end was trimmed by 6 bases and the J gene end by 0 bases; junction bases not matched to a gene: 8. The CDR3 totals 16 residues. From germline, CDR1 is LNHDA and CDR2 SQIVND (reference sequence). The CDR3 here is CASRKGREGSYNEQFF. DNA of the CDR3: TGTGCCAGTAGAAAGGGCAGGGAGGGCTCCTACAATGAGCAGTTCTTC. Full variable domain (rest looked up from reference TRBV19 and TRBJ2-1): DGGITQSPKYLFRKEGQNVTLSCEQNLNHDAMYWYRQDPGQGLRLIYYSQIVNDFQKGDIAEGYSVSREKKESFPLTVTSAQKNPTAFYLCASRKGREGSYNEQFFGPGTRLTVL.

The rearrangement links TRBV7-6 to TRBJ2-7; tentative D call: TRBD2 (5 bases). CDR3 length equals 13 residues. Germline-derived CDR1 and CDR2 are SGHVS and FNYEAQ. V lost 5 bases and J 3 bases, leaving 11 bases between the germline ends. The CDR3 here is CASSEEAGYEQYF. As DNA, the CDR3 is TGTGCCAGCAGCGAGGAGGCGGGCTACGAGCAGTACTTC.

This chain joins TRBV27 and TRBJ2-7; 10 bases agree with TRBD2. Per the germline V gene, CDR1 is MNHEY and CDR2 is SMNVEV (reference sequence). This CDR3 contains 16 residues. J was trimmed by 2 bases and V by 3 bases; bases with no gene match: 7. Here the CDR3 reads CASSLGPSGSAYEQYF. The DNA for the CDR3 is TGTGCCAGCAGTTTGGGTCCTAGCGGGAGTGCCTACGAGCAGTACTTC.

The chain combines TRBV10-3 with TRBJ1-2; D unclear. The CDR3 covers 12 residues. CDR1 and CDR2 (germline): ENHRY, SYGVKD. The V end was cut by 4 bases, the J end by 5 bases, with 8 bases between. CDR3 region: CAISAGGYGYTF. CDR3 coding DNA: TGTGCCATCAGTGCAGGAGGATATGGCTACACCTTC.

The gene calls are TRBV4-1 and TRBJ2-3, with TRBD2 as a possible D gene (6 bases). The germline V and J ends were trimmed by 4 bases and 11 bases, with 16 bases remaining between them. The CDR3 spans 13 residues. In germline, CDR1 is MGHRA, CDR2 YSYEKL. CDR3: CASSREREPKQYF. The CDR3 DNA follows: TGCGCCAGCAGCCGAGAACGGGAGCCCAAGCAGTATTTT.

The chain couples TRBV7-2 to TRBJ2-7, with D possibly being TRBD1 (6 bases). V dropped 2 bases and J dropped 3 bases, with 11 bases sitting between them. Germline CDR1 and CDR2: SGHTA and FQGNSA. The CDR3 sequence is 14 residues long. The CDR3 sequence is CASSLYVRGYEQYF. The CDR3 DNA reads TGTGCCAGCAGCTTATACGTCAGGGGCTACGAGCAGTACTTC.

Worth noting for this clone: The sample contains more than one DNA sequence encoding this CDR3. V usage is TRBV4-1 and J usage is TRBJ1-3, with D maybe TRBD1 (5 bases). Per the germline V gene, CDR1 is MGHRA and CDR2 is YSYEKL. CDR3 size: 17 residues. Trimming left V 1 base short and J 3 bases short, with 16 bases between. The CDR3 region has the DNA TGCGCCAGCAGCCAAGTAGGGCAGGGAAGATTTGGAAACACCATATATTTT. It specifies CASSQVGQGRFGNTIYF.

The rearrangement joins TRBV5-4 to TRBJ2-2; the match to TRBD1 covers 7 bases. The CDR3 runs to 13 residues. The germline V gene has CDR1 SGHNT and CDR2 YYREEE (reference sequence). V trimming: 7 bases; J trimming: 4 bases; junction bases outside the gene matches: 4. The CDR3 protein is CASQYRGTGELFF. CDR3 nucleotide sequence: TGTGCCAGCCAGTACAGGGGCACCGGGGAGCTGTTTTTT.

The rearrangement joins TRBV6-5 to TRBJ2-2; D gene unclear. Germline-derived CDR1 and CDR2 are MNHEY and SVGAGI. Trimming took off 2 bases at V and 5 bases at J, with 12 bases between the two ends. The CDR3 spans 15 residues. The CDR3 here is CASSYKAYGTGELFF. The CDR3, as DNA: TGTGCCAGCAGTTACAAGGCGTACGGGACCGGGGAGCTGTTTTTT.

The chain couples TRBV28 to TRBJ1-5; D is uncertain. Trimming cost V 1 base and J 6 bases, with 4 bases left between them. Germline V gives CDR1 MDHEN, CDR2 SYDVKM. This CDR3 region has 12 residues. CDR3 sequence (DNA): TGTGCCAGCAGTTTATCAGGTCAGCCCCAGCATTTT. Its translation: CASSLSGQPQHF.

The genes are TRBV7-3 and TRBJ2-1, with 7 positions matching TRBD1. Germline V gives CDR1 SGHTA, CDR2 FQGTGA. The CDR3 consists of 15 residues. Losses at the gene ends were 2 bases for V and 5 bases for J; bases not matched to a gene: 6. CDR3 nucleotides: TGTGCCAGCAGCTTATGGGACAGCTATGACAATGAGCAGTTCTTC. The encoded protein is CASSLWDSYDNEQFF. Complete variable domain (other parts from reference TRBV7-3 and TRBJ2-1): GAGVSQTPSNKVTEKGKYVELRCDPISGHTALYWYRQSLGQGPEFLIYFQGTGAADDSGLPNDRFFAVRPEGSVSTLKIQRTERGDSAVYLCASSLWDSYDNEQFFGPGTRLTVL.

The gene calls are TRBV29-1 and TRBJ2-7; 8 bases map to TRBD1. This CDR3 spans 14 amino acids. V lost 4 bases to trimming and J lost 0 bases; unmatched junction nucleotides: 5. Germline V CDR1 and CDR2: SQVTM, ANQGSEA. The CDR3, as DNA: TGCAGCGTTGTAATAGGACAGGGCTCCTACGAGCAGTACTTC. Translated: CSVVIGQGSYEQYF.

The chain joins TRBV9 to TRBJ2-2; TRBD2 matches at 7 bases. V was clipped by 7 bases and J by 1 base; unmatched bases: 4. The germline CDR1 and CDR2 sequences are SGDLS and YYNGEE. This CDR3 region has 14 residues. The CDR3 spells CASSGGGNTGELFF. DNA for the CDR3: TGTGCCAGCTCGGGCGGGGGGAACACCGGGGAGCTGTTTTTT.

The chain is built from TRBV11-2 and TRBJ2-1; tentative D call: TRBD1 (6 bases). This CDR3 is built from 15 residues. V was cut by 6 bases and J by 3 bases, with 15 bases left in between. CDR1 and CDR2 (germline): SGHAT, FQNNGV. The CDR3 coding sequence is TGTGCCAGCAGACCCGGGACATTGGTCTACAATGAGCAGTTCTTC. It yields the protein CASRPGTLVYNEQFF.

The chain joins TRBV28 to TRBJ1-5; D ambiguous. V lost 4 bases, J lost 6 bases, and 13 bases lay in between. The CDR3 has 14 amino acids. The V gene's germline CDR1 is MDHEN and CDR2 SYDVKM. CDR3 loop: CASSWPVSVQPQHF. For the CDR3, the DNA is TGTGCCAGCAGTTGGCCAGTAAGCGTTCAGCCCCAGCATTTT.

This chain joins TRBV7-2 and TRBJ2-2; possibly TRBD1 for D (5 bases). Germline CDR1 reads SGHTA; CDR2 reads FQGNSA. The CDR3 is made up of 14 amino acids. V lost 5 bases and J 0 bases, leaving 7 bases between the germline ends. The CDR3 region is CASSMDTNTGELFF. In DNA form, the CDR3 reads TGTGCCAGCAGCATGGACACGAACACCGGGGAGCTGTTTTTT.

CDR3 DNA: TGTGCCAGCAGTCTGGACTGGTCAACGTCCCAGTACTTC. Its translation is CASSLDWSTSQYF. The V gene is TRBV14, the J gene TRBJ2-5; weak D call: TRBD2 (5 bases). Trimming stripped 6 bases from V and 9 bases from J, with 17 bases between. This CDR3 contains 13 residues. CDR1 SGHDN and CDR2 FVKESK come from the germline V gene.

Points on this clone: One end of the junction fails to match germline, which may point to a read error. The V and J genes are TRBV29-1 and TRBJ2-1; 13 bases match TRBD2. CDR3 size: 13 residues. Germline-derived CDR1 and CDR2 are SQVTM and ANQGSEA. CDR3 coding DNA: TGCAGCGTTGGCTGGACTAGCGGGGGTCACTTAGTCTTC. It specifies CSVGWTSGGHLVF.

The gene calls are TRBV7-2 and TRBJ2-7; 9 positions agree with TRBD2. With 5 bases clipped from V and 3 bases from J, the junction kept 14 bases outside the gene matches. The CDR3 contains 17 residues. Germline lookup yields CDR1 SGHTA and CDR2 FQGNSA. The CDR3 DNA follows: TGTGCCAGCAGCCCCGGGCTAGCGGGGACAACATTCTACGAGCAGTACTTC. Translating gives CASSPGLAGTTFYEQYF.

For the CDR3, the DNA is TGTGCCAGCAGCTCCTACCCCCCGGGGTTGAATGAGCAGTTCTTC. Protein: CASSSYPPGLNEQFF. The V and J genes are TRBV7-2 and TRBJ2-1, with D perhaps TRBD2 (5 bases). V lost 4 bases, J lost 7 bases, and 17 bases lay in between. This CDR3 has 15 amino acids. Germline CDR1 and CDR2: SGHTA and FQGNSA.

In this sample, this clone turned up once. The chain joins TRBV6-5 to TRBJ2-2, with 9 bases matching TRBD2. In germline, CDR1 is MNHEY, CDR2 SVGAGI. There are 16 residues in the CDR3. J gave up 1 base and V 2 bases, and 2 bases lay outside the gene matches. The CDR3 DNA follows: TGTGCCAGCAGTTACGAAGCGGGAGGGAACACCGGGGAGCTGTTTTTT. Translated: CASSYEAGGNTGELFF.

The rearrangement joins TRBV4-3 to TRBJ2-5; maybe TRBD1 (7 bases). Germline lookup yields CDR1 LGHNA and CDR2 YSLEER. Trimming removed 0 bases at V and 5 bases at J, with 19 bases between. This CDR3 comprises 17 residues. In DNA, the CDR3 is TGCGCCAGCAGCCAAGAAGAATGGAGGGGGCAGGGCGAGACCCAGTACTTC. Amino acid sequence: CASSQEEWRGQGETQYF.

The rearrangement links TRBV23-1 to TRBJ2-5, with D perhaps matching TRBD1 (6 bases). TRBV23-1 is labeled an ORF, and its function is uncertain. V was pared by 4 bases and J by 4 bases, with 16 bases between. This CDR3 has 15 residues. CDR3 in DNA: TGCGCCAGCAGTCCATGCAGGGGTAAACTAGAGACCCAGTACTTC. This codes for CASSPCRGKLETQYF.

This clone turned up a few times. DNA for the CDR3: TGTGCCAGAAGCTCCAGGACAGGGGGGCAGGATAGCAATCAGCCCCAGCATTTT. Its translation is CARSSRTGGQDSNQPQHF. This sequence joins TRBV5-3 and TRBJ1-5; 10 bases are a match to TRBD1. TRBV5-3 is identified as an open reading frame with a role that is uncertain. CDR3 length: 18 amino acids. Trimming took 3 bases from V and 0 from J; bases not matched to a gene: 9.

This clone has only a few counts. CDR3 region: CASSDSAGSYNEQFF. CDR3 sequence (DNA): TGTGCCAGCAGTGACTCAGCGGGCTCCTACAATGAGCAGTTCTTC. The V and J genes are TRBV6-4 and TRBJ2-1; TRBD2 might be the D (6 bases). The V end was cut by 0 bases, the J end by 0 bases, with 6 bases between. The germline V gene encodes CDR1 MRHNA and CDR2 SNTAGT. The CDR3 contains 15 residues.

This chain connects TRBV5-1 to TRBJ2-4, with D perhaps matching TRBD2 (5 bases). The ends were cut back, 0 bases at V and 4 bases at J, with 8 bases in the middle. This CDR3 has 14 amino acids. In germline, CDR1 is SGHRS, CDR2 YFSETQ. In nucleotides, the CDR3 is TGCGCCAGCAGCTTGGTCGGAGGTAAAAACATTCAGTACTTC. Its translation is CASSLVGGKNIQYF.

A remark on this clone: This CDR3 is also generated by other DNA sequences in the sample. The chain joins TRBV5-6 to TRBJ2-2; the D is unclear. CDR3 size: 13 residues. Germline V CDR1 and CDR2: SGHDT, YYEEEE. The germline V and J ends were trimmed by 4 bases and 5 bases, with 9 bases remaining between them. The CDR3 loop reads CASSLGPTGELFF. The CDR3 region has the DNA TGTGCCAGCAGCCTAGGTCCGACCGGGGAGCTGTTTTTT.